These 20 T cell receptor beta chains share one sample of origin, sequenced in a study of shared T cell receptors in the human thymus (dated by TCRdb to the early 2020s). The receptor library was made with the immunoSEQ multiplex PCR assay. TCRdb provides this immuneACCESS table in a form limited to in-frame rearrangements. Some clones are lacking; in checked studies, under half of them reflect an unresolved V gene, and why the rest are absent is not known. Here the sample has approximately 760,000 clones; approximately 83% occur a single time. Of the sample, roughly 0.01% is held by the ten largest clones. These sequences were also reported in another study, on human thymus T cells.

The sequencing sample was made of thymocytes. All receptors derive from a girl under three years old with a congenital heart defect. Donor details come from another sample of the same person, matched by shared clones.

This clone was seen a single time. The chain couples TRBV6-5 to TRBJ2-7; D might be TRBD1 (5 bases). V was cut by 2 bases and J by 5 bases, with 10 bases left in between. This CDR3 has 13 amino acids. The germline V gene has CDR1 MNHEY and CDR2 SVGAGI. CDR3 sequence: CASSYKGVNEQYF. Written as DNA, the CDR3 is TGTGCCAGCAGTTACAAAGGGGTCAACGAGCAGTACTTC.

This chain connects TRBV10-3 to TRBJ1-2; the D is unclear. V was clipped by 7 bases and J by 8 bases, with 26 bases between them. This CDR3 has 16 amino acids. Germline V gene sequence: CDR1 ENHRY, CDR2 SYGVKD. For the CDR3, the DNA is TGTGCCATCACCCCAGGTAACGTCCGCGCGGGCTTCGGCTACACCTTC. Protein product: CAITPGNVRAGFGYTF.

Of note for this clone: One junction end disagrees with the germline gene, perhaps due to a read error. Here the CDR3 reads CAGRGICTGDQPQHF. CDR3 coding DNA: TGTGCCGGCAGGGGCATTTGTACGGGGGATCAGCCCCAGCATTTT. The gene calls are TRBV6-1 and TRBJ1-5; D might be TRBD1 (6 bases). The CDR3 has 15 residues. Germline V gives CDR1 MNHNS, CDR2 SASEGT.

This chain links TRBV5-4 with TRBJ2-6; TRBD1 matches 9 bases. Germline CDR1 SGHNT, CDR2 YYREEE (reference sequence). The V and J ends lost 4 bases and 3 bases, in that order; junction bases with no gene match: 14. This CDR3 has 19 amino acids. The CDR3 sequence is CASSPQGQGTWHGANVLTF. The CDR3 DNA sequence: TGTGCCAGCAGCCCCCAAGGACAGGGGACATGGCATGGGGCCAACGTCCTGACTTTC.

This clone was seen just once. The chain recombines TRBV29-1 with TRBJ1-1, with 7 bases that match TRBD1. Germline V gene sequence: CDR1 SQVTM, CDR2 ANQGSEA. There are 14 residues in the CDR3. The J segment lost 4 bases and the V segment lost 7 bases, leaving 12 bases of the junction unmatched. The CDR3 DNA follows: TGCAGCGATAGTATTCACAGGGGCTGCACTGAAGCTTTCTTT. Protein product: CSDSIHRGCTEAFF.

The chain has TRBV12-5 and TRBJ1-3; unclear D gene. V lost 5 bases and J lost 0, with 20 bases in between. Germline V gene lookup returns CDR1 LGHNT and CDR2 FRNRAP. The CDR3 contains 18 residues. CDR3 sequence (DNA): TGTGCTAGTGGTCCCATCAGCGGGAACCGATACTCTGGAAACACCATATATTTT. It codes for CASGPISGNRYSGNTIYF. The full variable domain, its missing parts supplied by reference TRBV12-5 and TRBJ1-3, is DARVTQTPRHKVTEMGQEVTMRCQPILGHNTVFWYRQTMMQGLELLAYFRNRAPLDDSGMPKDRFSAEMPDATLATLKIQPSEPRDSAVYFCASGPISGNRYSGNTIYFGEGSWLTVV.

V is TRBV5-4 and J is TRBJ2-5; 8 bases map to TRBD1. Germline CDR1 reads SGHNT; CDR2 reads YYREEE (reference sequence). V trimming: 4 bases; J trimming: 0 bases; junction bases outside the gene matches: 5. The CDR3 totals 15 residues. The CDR3 DNA reads as TGTGCCAGCAGCGCAAGACAGGGGTACCAAGAGACCCAGTACTTC. Amino acids: CASSARQGYQETQYF.

This chain connects TRBV7-9 to TRBJ1-1, with 7 bases lining up with TRBD1. This CDR3 comprises 17 residues. Germline CDR1 and CDR2: SEHNR and FQNEAQ (reference sequence). The trim removed 3 bases at V and 3 bases at J, leaving 13 bases unmatched. In nucleotides, the CDR3 is TGTGCCAGCAGCTTCGAAGGACGGGACAGAAGTTACACTGAAGCTTTCTTT. This gives the protein CASSFEGRDRSYTEAFF.

The chain carries TRBV7-8 and TRBJ1-5, with D perhaps TRBD1 (5 bases). V was clipped by 0 bases and J by 7 bases, with 13 bases between them. Germline V gene data show CDR1 as SGHVS and CDR2 as FQNEAQ. This CDR3 has 15 amino acids. The CDR3 DNA reads as TGTGCCAGCAGCTTAGCTGACCCTGGGGGGCAGCCCCAGCATTTT. Encoded protein: CASSLADPGGQPQHF.

This chain joins TRBV6-5 and TRBJ2-2; 12 positions agree with TRBD2. Germline loops: CDR1 MNHEY, CDR2 SVGAGI. With V trimmed by 2 bases and J by 6 bases, 4 bases remained unmatched. This CDR3 is 16 amino acids long. The CDR3 protein is CASSYGLAGGAGELFF. The CDR3 nucleotides read TGTGCCAGCAGTTACGGGCTAGCGGGGGGGGCCGGGGAGCTGTTTTTT.

The chain couples TRBV6-1 to TRBJ1-1; 7 bases are a match to TRBD1. V shed 3 bases and J 8 bases; nucleotides not matched to a gene: 0. This CDR3 has 11 amino acids. Looked up from germline, CDR1 is MNHNS and CDR2 is SASEGT. This CDR3 is CASSEDREAFF. In nucleotides, the CDR3 is TGTGCCAGCAGTGAGGACAGGGAAGCTTTCTTT.

The chain joins TRBV19 to TRBJ2-4; 10 nucleotides agree with TRBD1. CDR3 length: 18 residues. CDR1 and CDR2 (germline): LNHDA, SQIVND (reference sequence). V gave up 6 bases and J gave up 1 base; unmatched junction bases: 12. The CDR3: CASRRLKKGQGAKNIQYF. The CDR3 DNA reads as TGTGCCAGTAGGAGGCTAAAGAAGGGACAGGGGGCCAAAAACATTCAGTACTTC.

CDR3: CASSGTGSGYTF. CDR3 sequence (DNA): TGTGCCAGCAGTGGTACAGGGTCTGGCTACACCTTC. The rearrangement links TRBV28 to TRBJ1-2; a weak D match, TRBD1 (6 bases). The germline V gene has CDR1 MDHEN and CDR2 SYDVKM. CDR3 size: 12 residues. The V end lost 5 bases, the J end lost 7 bases, and 11 bases lay between the germline ends.

This clone was counted between two and nine times. The chain uses TRBV19 and TRBJ2-1; the D gene is possibly TRBD1 (6 bases). The CDR3 is 17 residues long. Trimming shortened V by 4 bases and J by 5 bases, and 21 bases separated the two germline ends. Germline loops: CDR1 LNHDA, CDR2 SQIVND (reference sequence). CDR3 DNA: TGTGCCAGTAGTACCGGACAGAGGGTCGTACGGAACAATGAGCAGTTCTTC. Translated, it gives CASSTGQRVVRNNEQFF.

V and J are TRBV19 and TRBJ2-2; D may be TRBD2 (6 bases). Trimming removed 5 bases from V and 1 base from J, with 17 bases in between. The CDR3 totals 17 residues. In germline, CDR1 is LNHDA, CDR2 SQIVND (reference sequence). CDR3 nucleotides: TGTGCCAGTAGTCTCCACCCTTCGGGGGTGAACACCGGGGAGCTGTTTTTT. Its translation is CASSLHPSGVNTGELFF.

The rearrangement links TRBV2 to TRBJ2-7; 12 bases fit TRBD2. CDR1 is SNHLY and CDR2 is FYNNEI in the germline V gene. CDR3 length equals 14 residues. J was trimmed by 3 bases and V by 5 bases; bases with no gene match: 2. As DNA, the CDR3 is TGTGCCAGCAGTCCGGGACTAGCGGGCTACGAGCAGTACTTC. Its protein is CASSPGLAGYEQYF.

The chain employs TRBV2 and TRBJ1-2, with a weak D call TRBD1 (6 bases). V was pared by 8 bases and J by 2 bases, with 15 bases between. The CDR3 spans 14 residues. The V gene's germline CDR1 is SNHLY and CDR2 FYNNEI. CDR3: CASLRTGPNYGYTF. CDR3 DNA: TGTGCCAGCCTCCGCACAGGGCCCAACTATGGCTACACCTTC. Full variable domain (rest looked up from reference TRBV2 and TRBJ1-2): EPEVTQTPSHQVTQMGQEVILRCVPISNHLYFYWYRQILGQKVEFLVSFYNNEISEKSEIFDDQFSVERPDGSNFTLKIRSTKLEDSAMYFCASLRTGPNYGYTFGSGTRLTVV.

V and J are TRBV30 and TRBJ2-7; 11 nucleotides match TRBD2. Trimming cost V 2 bases and J 7 bases; bases outside gene matches: 7. Germline V gene sequence: CDR1 GTSNPN, CDR2 SVGIG (reference sequence). The CDR3 extends over 14 amino acids. The CDR3 sequence is CAWSQGLAGGEQYF. CDR3 in DNA: TGTGCCTGGAGTCAAGGGCTAGCGGGGGGTGAGCAGTACTTC.

This rearrangement joins TRBV7-2 to TRBJ1-3; no firm D call. Between the trimmed V and J ends, which lost 5 bases and 0 bases, there was a span of 14 bases. The CDR3 length is 16 residues. Germline V CDR1 and CDR2: SGHTA, FQGNSA. The CDR3 region has the DNA TGTGCCAGCAGCCATTTTATCTCCAGCTCTGGAAACACCATATATTTT. Protein sequence: CASSHFISSSGNTIYF. Full variable domain (outside the CDR3, taken from reference TRBV7-2 and TRBJ1-3): GAGVSQSPSNKVTEKGKDVELRCDPISGHTALYWYRQSLGQGLEFLIYFQGNSAPDKSGLPSDRFSAERTGGSVSTLTIQRTQQEDSAVYLCASSHFISSSGNTIYFGEGSWLTVV.

J is TRBJ2-4 and V is TRBV27, with 14 positions matching TRBD2. After removal of 5 bases from V and 3 bases from J, the junction contained 9 bases not matched to a gene. In germline, CDR1 is MNHEY, CDR2 SMNVEV (reference sequence). The CDR3 spans 18 residues. The CDR3 region has the DNA TGTGCCAGCAGTATGACGGGACTAGCGGGGGCCCACAAAAACATTCAGTACTTC. Translating it yields CASSMTGLAGAHKNIQYF.